The T cell receptor beta chain under discussion was sequenced for a study of beta chain features in type 1 diabetes. For the study at large: All samples together contributed 107,917,701 sorted cells for examination. Points from the study as a whole: High-TCR-expressing cells could be over-represented by cDNA sequencing. Type 1 diabetes patients showed fewer insertions and more deletions at VDJ junctions.

The V gene's germline CDR1 is SNHLY and CDR2 FYNNEI. The CDR3 is made up of 13 amino acids. Trimming stripped 6 bases from V and 7 bases from J, with 13 bases between. CD4+ naive, central memory, regulatory and stem cell-like memory subsets were isolated by sorting on CD45RO/CCR7/CD25/CD127/CD95/CD27. Sequencing targeted expressed TCRB transcripts, as all isolated RNA had been reverse transcribed. Clones were sequenced by immunoSEQ multiplex PCR, and TCRdb holds only the in-frame ones, with some missing. The repertoire holds some 270,000 clones, with under 8.5% as singletons. This clone was seen more than once but under ten times. Antigen: not known.

Source material: central memory CD4+ T cells from blood. The chain is built from TRBV2 and TRBJ1-5; D uncertain. This TCR derives from a young woman in good health. In nucleotides, the CDR3 is TGTGCCAGCAGCGGGCCGGGTTTGCAGCCCCAGCATTTT. It specifies CASSGPGLQPQHF.